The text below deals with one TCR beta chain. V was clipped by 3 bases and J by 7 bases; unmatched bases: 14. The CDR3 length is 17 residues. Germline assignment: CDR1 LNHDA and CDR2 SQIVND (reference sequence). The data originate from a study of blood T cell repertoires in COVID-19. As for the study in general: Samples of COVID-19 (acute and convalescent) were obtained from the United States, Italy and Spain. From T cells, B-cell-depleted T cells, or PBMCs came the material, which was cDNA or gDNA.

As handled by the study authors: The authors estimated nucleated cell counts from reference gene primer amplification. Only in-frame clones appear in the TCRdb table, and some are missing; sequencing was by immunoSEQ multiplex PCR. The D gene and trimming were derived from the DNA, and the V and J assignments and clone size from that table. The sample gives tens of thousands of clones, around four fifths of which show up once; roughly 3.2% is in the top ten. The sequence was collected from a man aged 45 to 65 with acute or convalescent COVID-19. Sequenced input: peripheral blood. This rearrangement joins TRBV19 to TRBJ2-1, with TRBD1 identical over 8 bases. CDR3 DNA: TGTGCCAGTAGTATGCGCCCCGGACAGGGAAAGGGGAATGAGCAGTTCTTC. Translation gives CASSMRPGQGKGNEQFF.